This TCR beta chain was captured by sequencing in a study of blood T cell repertoires in COVID-19. Looking at the study overall: Sites in the United States, Italy and Spain provided acute and convalescent COVID-19 samples. PBMCs, B-cell-depleted T cells, or T cells provided the cDNA or gDNA that made up the material.

Germline V gene lookup returns CDR1 SQVTM and CDR2 ANQGSEA. The CDR3 is made up of 11 amino acids. V was pared by 5 bases and J by 7 bases, with 11 bases between. Authors' data handling: Amplifying reference gene primers gave estimates of nucleated cell counts. Sequencing used immunoSEQ multiplex PCR; TCRdb keeps in-frame clones, though not all of them. The DNA was the basis for D and trimming; V, J and clone size are from that table. This repertoire shows about 76,000 clones, around 83% found once; its top ten account for roughly 9.8%. The rearrangement uses TRBV29-1 and TRBJ1-2; D might be TRBD1 (5 bases). The specimen was peripheral blood. The sequence was collected from a man in his sixties with COVID-19, enrolled during active disease. The CDR3: CSVMGGSGYTF. For the CDR3, the DNA is TGCAGCGTTATGGGGGGAAGTGGCTACACCTTC.